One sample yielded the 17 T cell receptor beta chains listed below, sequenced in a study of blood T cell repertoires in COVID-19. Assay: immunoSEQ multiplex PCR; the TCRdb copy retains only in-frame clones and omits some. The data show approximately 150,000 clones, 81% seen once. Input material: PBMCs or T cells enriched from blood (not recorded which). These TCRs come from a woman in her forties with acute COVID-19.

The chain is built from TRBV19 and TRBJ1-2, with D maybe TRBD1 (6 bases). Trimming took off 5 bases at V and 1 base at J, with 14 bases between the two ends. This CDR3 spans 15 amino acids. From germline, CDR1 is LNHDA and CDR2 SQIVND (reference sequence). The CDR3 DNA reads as TGTGCCAGTAGTCGGCAGGGGCGAAGTAACTATGGCTACACCTTC. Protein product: CASSRQGRSNYGYTF. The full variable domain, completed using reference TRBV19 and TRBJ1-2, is DGGITQSPKYLFRKEGQNVTLSCEQNLNHDAMYWYRQDPGQGLRLIYYSQIVNDFQKGDIAEGYSVSREKKESFPLTVTSAQKNPTAFYLCASSRQGRSNYGYTFGSGTRLTVV.

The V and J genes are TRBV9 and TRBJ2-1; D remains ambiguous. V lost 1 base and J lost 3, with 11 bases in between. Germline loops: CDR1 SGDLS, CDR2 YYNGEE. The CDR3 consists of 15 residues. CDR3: CASSVRGGNYNEQFF. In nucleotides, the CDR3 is TGTGCCAGCAGCGTAAGAGGCGGAAACTACAATGAGCAGTTCTTC.

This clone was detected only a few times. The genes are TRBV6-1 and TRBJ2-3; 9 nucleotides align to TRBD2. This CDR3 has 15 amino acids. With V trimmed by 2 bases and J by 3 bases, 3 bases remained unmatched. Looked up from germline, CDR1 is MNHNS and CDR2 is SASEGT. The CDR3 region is CASSELAGETDTQYF. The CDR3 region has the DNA TGTGCCAGCAGTGAATTAGCGGGAGAGACAGATACGCAGTATTTT.

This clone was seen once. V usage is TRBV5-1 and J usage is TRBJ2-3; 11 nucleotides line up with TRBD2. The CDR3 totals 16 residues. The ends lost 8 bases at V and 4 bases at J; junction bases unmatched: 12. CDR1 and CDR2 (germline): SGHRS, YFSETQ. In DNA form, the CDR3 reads TGCGCCAGTCGACAATCCGGGACTAGCGGATCAGATACGCAGTATTTT. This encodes CASRQSGTSGSDTQYF.

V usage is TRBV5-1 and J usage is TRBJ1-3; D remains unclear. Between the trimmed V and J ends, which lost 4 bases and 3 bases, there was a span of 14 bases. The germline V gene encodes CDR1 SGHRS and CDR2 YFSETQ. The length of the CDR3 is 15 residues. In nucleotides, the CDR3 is TGCGCCAGCAGCGTGGAAGGCGGCTTTGGAAACACCATATATTTT. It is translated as CASSVEGGFGNTIYF. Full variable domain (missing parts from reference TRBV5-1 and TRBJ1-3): KAGVTQTPRYLIKTRGQQVTLSCSPISGHRSVSWYQQTPGQGLQFLFEYFSETQRNKGNFPGRFSGRQFSNSRSEMNVSTLELGDSALYLCASSVEGGFGNTIYFGEGSWLTVV.

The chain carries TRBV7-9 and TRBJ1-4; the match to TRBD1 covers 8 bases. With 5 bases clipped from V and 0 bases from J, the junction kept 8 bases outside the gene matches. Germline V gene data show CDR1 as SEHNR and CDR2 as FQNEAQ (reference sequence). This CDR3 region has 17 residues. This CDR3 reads CASSPQTGAATNEKLFF. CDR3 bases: TGTGCCAGCAGCCCCCAGACAGGGGCCGCAACTAATGAAAAACTGTTTTTT. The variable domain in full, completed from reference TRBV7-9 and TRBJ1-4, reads DTGVSQNPRHKITKRGQNVTFRCDPISEHNRLYWYRQTLGQGPEFLTYFQNEAQLEKSRLLSDRFSAERPKGSFSTLEIQRTEQGDSAMYLCASSPQTGAATNEKLFFGSGTQLSVL.

CDR3 in DNA: TGTGCCACCCCCGTCGGGACAACTAACTATGGCTACACCTTC. It translates to CATPVGTTNYGYTF. The rearrangement links TRBV6-5 to TRBJ1-2; D might be TRBD1 (6 bases). This CDR3 is 14 amino acids long. V lost 10 bases and J lost 0, with 15 bases in between. Germline V gene lookup returns CDR1 MNHEY and CDR2 SVGAGI.

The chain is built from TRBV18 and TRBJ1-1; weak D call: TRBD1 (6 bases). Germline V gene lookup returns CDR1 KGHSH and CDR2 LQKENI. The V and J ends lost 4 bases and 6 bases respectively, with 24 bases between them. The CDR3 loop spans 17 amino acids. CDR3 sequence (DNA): TGTGCCAGCTCACAAAATGAACAGGGCCGGGGTGGCGCTGAAGCTTTCTTT. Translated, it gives CASSQNEQGRGGAEAFF.

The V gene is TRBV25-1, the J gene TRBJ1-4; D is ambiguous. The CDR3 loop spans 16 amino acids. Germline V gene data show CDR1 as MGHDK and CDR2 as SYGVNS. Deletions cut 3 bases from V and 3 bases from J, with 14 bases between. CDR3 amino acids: CASSDERREANEKLFF. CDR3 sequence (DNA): TGTGCCAGCAGTGACGAGAGGAGAGAAGCTAATGAAAAACTGTTTTTT.

The CDR3 DNA reads TGTGCCAGTAGTATAGATCTATTCGGGTTAACCGGCTACAATGAGCAGTTCTTC. Translating it yields CASSIDLFGLTGYNEQFF. This sequence joins TRBV19 and TRBJ2-1; D is unresolved. Germline CDR1 reads LNHDA; CDR2 reads SQIVND (reference sequence). CDR3 length: 18 amino acids. Between the trimmed V and J ends, which lost 0 bases and 3 bases, there was a span of 18 bases.

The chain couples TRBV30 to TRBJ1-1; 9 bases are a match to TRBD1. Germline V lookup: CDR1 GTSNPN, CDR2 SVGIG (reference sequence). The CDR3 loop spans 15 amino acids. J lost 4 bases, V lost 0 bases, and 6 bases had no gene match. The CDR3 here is CAWSVGGQGGTEAFF. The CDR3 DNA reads TGTGCCTGGAGTGTAGGGGGACAGGGTGGCACTGAAGCTTTCTTT.

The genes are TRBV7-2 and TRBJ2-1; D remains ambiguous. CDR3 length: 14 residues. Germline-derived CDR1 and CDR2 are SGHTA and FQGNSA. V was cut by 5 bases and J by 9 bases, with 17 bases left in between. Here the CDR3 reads CASSPTRPASEQFF. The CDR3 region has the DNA TGTGCCAGCAGCCCTACCAGGCCAGCAAGTGAGCAGTTCTTC. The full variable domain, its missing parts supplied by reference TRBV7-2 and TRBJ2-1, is GAGVSQSPSNKVTEKGKDVELRCDPISGHTALYWYRQSLGQGLEFLIYFQGNSAPDKSGLPSDRFSAERTGGSVSTLTIQRTQQEDSAVYLCASSPTRPASEQFFGPGTRLTVL.

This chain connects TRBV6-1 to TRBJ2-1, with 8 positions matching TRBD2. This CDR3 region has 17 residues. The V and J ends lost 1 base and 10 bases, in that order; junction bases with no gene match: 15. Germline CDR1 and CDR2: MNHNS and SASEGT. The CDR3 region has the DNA TGTGCCAGCAGTGAAGTGAAGGCGGGAGGACCTAGAGGCGAGCAGTTCTTC. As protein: CASSEVKAGGPRGEQFF.

CDR3 bases: TGTGCCAGCAGTTTATTAAGGACTACCCCCACAGATACGCAGTATTTT. Translating it yields CASSLLRTTPTDTQYF. The rearrangement uses TRBV27 and TRBJ2-3, with a weak D call TRBD2 (6 bases). V was shortened by 1 base and J by 2 bases, with 13 bases between the two germline ends. The CDR3 loop spans 16 amino acids. From germline, CDR1 is MNHEY and CDR2 SMNVEV (reference sequence).

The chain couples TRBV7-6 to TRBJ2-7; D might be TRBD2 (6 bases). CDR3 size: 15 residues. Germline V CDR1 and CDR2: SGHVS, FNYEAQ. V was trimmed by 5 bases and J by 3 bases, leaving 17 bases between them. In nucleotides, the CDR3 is TGTGCCAGCAGCCCGTTTGAGGGAGGACTCTACGAGCAGTACTTC. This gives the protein CASSPFEGGLYEQYF.

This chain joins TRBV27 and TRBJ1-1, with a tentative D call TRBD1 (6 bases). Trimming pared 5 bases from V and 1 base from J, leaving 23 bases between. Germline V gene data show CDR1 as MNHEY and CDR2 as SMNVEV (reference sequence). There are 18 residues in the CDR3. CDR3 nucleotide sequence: TGTGCCAGCAGTCGAAGGGGGGGATCTAACTCGGGGAACACTGAAGCTTTCTTT. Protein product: CASSRRGGSNSGNTEAFF.

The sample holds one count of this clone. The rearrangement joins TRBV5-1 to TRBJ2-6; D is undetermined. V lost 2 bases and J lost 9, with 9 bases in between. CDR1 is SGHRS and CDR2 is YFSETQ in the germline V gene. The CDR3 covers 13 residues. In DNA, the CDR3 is TGCGCCAGCAGCTTTGAGAGATTCAACGTCCTGACTTTC. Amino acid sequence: CASSFERFNVLTF.